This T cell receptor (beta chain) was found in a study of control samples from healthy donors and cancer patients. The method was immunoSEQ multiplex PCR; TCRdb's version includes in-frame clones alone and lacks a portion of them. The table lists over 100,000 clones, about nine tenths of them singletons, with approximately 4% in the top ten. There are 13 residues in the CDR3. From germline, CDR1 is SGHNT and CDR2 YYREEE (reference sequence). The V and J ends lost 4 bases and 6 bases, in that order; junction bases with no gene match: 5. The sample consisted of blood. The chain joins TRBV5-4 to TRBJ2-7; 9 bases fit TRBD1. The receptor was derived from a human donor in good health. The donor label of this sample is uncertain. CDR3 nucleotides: TGTGCCAGCAGCATACGACAGGGGGGCGAGCAGTACTTC. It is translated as CASSIRQGGEQYF.